This TCR beta chain was obtained from a study of Ad26.COV2.S vaccination and SARS-CoV-2 variants (dated by TCRdb to 2020 to 2023). A note on the overall study: Donors in the vaccine arm were drawn from COV1001, a multicentre, randomized, double-blind, placebo-controlled phase I-IIa trial testing Ad26.COV2.S in healthy adults. Ad26.COV2.S was given intramuscularly at 5x10^10 or 1x10^11 viral particles, as a single shot or as two shots 56 days apart. TCRbeta repertoire sequencing served as the tool for gauging how specific and how broad the SARS-CoV-2-reactive T cell receptors were following Ad26.COV2.S vaccination. A total of 32 samples were included in the TCR-sequenced set, comprising some 20 Ad26.COV2.S vaccine recipients, 5 placebo recipients and 8 SARS-CoV-2 convalescent individuals. Trial participants were randomized into five groups of five: low-dose or high-dose Ad26.COV2.S given once or twice, or placebo on both occasions. Investigators remained blinded to trial group allocation during experiments and outcome assessment.

The immunoSEQ Assay was the method used to sequence TCRbeta CDR3 regions. After extraction, genomic DNA underwent amplification by bias-controlled multiplex PCR, followed by high-throughput sequencing. As for the original processing: To quantify the absolute abundance of every unique TCRbeta CDR3 region, sequences were collapsed and filtered. T cell fraction was estimated by normalization of TCRbeta template counts to usable DNA, with usable DNA being measured through amplification of reference genes present in all nucleated cells. Repertoire TCRs were annotated as SARS-CoV-2-specific by exact matching of V gene, CDR3 amino acid sequence and J gene to a known reactive TCR set. The reference SARS-CoV-2 TCR set was derived from MIRA and filtered for enrichment in COVID-19-positive ImmuneCODE repertoires, a step that removed public or cross-reactive TCRs. Based on the MIRA antigens, annotated TCRs were further analysed at the level of specific ORF or position within ORF. Breadth was defined as annotated unique rearrangements over total unique productive rearrangements; depth was the summed frequency of those rearrangements. Group comparisons of TCR breadth used two-sided Wilcoxon rank-sum tests. The immuneACCESS repertoire file appears here via TCRdb, limited to in-frame rearrangements. These files lack a portion of the clones; in checked studies, under half of the deficit traces to unresolved V genes, and the cause of the others is not known. V, J and clone size are taken as reported in that table, and D and trimming were inferred from the DNA itself. Here the sample has around 300,000 clones; around 88% occur a single time. About 11% of the sample goes to the ten largest clones.

The treatment or condition tag for this specimen amounts to: 15 to 20 received Ad26.COV2.S at low or high dose, single or two shots; five or six received placebo; per-sample allocation not given. Repertoires of vaccine and placebo recipients were sequenced from samples collected on day 63 after the first injection. In Cohort 1b, 20 to 25 adults aged 18-55 years were enrolled at a single site in Boston, USA, between 29 July and 7 August 2020. Ad26.COV2.S was a replication-incompetent adenovirus type 26 vector that expressed a prefusion-stabilized SARS-CoV-2 spike protein derived from the original Wuhan strain. Study-wide conclusions, independent of this receptor: The study lacked the statistical power to compare responses across vaccine doses or regimens. Vaccine and placebo recipients had comparable non-spike TCR breadth, which fits with the vaccine containing only spike. After vaccination, spike-specific CD8+ and CD4+ T cell responses were reported to show substantial breadth. Higher spike-specific TCR breadth was observed in Ad26.COV2.S recipients than in placebo recipients (P = 0.0014). It was noted by the authors that total T cell responses may have been underestimated by the TCR breadth and depth analyses.

Comment on this clone: This clone's antigen is unknown. Base-call qualities are not available, and no considerably larger clone is one nucleotide away.

The sequence was obtained from a person between 18 and 60 years old who received the Ad26.COV2.S COVID-19 vaccine or a placebo. This sample comprised peripheral blood, obtained in a trial of Ad26.COV2.S vaccine versus placebo.

Here the CDR3 is given as CASSPHTLGSGNEQFF. The bases are TGTGCCAGCAGTCCCCACACCCTGGGATCGGGCAATGAGCAGTTCTTC. Here the chain combines TRBV2 and TRBJ2-1; the D gene remains uncertain. CDR1 and CDR2 were assigned from the germline V gene as SNHLY and FYNNEI. From the cysteine through the phenylalanine, the CDR3 covers 16 amino acids. The entry retains the CDR3 DNA only, 48 bases that are in frame from base 1. V was cut back by 5 bases and J by 6 bases, leaving a gap of 20 bases between them.